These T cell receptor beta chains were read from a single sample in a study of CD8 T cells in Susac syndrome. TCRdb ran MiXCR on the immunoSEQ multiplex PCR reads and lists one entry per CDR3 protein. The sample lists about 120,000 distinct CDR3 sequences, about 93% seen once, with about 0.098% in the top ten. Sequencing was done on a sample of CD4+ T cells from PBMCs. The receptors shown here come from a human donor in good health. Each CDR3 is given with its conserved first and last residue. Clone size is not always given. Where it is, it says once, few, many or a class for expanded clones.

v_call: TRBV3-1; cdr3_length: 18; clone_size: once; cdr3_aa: CASSPDSPGLAGDNEQFF
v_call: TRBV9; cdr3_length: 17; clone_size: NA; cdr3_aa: CASSVDGTSGVGETQYF
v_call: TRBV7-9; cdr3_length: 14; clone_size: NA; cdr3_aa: CASSSGTENSPLHF
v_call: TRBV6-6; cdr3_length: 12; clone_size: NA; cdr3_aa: CASGGSNQPQHF
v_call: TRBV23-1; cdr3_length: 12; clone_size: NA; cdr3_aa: CASGREQETQYF
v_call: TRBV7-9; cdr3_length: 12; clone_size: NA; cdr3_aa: CASSPTWETQYF
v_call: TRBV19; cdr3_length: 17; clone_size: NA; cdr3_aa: CASSIRFAREGPGELFF
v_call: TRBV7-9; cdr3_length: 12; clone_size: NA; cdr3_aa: CASSPHNNEQFF
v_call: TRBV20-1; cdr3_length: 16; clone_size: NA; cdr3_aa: CSAHRGRRANLNEQFF
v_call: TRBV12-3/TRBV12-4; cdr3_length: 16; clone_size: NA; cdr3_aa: CASSSRGSGRSYEQYF
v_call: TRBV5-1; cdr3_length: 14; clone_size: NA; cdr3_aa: CASSLVAGLEGYTF
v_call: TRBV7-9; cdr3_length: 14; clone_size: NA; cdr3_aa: CASSLGSVWQTQYF
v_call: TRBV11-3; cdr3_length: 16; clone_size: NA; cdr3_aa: CASSPSGLDGQETQYF
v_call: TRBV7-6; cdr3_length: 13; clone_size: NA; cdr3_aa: CASSPGPGSEQYF
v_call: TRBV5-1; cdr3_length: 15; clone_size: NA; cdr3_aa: CASSIRDSNTGELFF
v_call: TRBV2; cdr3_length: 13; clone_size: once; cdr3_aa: CASSAGDRHEQYF
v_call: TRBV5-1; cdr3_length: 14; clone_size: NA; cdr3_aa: CASSFERQGDEQYF
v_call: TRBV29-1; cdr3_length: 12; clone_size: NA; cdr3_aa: CSVGTVAGELFF
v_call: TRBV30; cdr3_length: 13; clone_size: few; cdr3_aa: CAWSGQGLTEAFF
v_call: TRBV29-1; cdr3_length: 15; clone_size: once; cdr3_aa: CSTSGTSGSTNEQFF
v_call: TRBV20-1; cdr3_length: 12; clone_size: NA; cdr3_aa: CSGLAGGYEQYF
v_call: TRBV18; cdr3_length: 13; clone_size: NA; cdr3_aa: CASSPDYLYEQYF
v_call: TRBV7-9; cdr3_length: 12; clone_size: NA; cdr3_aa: CASSPPAGELFF
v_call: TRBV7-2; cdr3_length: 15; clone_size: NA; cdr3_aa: CASSLGTGAEETQYF
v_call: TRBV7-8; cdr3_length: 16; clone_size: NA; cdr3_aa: CASSLAVGSGANVLTF
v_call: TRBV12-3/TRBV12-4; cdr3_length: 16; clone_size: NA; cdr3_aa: CASSTQTPGLGYEQYF
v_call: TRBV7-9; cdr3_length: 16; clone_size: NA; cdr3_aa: CASSLGRVSGTYEQYF
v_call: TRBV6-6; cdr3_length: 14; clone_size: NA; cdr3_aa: CASTPAGGGTEAFF
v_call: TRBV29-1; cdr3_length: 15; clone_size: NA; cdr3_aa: CSVSRGSGDYNEQFF
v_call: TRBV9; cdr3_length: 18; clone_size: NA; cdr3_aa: CASSVELAGGQYTGELFF
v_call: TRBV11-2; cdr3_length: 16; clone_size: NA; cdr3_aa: CASSLEQHSGANVLTF
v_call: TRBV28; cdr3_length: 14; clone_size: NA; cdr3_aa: CASSLLGLVYEQYF
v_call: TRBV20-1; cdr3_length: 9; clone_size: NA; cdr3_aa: CSARAAPIF
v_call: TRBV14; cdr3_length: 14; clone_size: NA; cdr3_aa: CASSQDLSYNEQFF
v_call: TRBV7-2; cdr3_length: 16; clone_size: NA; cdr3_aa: CASSKGLAGVAGELFF
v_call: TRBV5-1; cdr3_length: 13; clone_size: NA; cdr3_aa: CASSPLPTYEQYF
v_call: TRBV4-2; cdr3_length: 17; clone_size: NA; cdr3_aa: CASSQVLRGDGSSPLHF
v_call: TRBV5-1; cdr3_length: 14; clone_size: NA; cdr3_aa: CASSPDAGANVLTF
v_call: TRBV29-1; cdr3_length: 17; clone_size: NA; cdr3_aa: CSVGRGQGSIRTGELFF
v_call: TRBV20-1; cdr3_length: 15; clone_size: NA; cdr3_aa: CSARDLAQGEGEQFF
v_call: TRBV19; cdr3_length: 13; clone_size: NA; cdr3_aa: CASSAGVNYGYTF
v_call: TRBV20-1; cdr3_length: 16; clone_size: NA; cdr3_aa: CSAPLAAGPYTGELFF
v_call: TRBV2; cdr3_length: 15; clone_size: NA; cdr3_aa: CASSPRQGFTDTQYF
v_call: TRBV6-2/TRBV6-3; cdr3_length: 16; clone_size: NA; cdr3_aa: CASSRPGTGVGETQYF
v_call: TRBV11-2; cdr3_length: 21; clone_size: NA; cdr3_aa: CASSPVPGQVYTRLAGYEQYF
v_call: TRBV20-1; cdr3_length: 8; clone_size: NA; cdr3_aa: CSAPRQFF
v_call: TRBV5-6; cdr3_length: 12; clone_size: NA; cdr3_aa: CASSNPGPEAFF